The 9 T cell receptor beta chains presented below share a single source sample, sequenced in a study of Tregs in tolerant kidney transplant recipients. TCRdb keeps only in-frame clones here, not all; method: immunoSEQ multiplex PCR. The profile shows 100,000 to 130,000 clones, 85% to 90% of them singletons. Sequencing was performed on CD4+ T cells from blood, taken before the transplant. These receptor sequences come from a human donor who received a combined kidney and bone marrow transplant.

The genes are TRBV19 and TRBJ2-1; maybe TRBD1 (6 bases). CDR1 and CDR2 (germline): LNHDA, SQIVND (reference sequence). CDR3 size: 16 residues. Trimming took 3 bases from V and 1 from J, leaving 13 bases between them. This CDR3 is CASSISGAGSYNEQFF. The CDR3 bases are TGTGCCAGTAGTATCTCAGGGGCCGGGTCCTACAATGAGCAGTTCTTC. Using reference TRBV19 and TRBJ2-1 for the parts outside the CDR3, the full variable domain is DGGITQSPKYLFRKEGQNVTLSCEQNLNHDAMYWYRQDPGQGLRLIYYSQIVNDFQKGDIAEGYSVSREKKESFPLTVTSAQKNPTAFYLCASSISGAGSYNEQFFGPGTRLTVL.

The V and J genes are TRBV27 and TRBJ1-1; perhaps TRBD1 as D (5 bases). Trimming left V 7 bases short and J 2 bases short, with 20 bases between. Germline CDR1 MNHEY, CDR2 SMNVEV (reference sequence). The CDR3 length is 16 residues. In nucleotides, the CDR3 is TGTGCCAGCATCCTAGGGGCTAAGGGGCTCAACACTGAAGCTTTCTTT. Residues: CASILGAKGLNTEAFF.

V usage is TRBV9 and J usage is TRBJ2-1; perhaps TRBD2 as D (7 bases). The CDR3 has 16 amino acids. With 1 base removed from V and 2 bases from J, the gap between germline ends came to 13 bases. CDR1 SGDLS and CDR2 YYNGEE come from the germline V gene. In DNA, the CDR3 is TGTGCCAGCAGCGTACGGGGGCTAGCGGCCTACAATGAGCAGTTCTTC. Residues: CASSVRGLAAYNEQFF.

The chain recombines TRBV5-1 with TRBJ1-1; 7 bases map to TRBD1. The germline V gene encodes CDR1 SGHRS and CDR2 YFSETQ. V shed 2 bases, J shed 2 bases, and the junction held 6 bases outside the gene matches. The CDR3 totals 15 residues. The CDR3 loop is CASSLQGRGNTEAFF. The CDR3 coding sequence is TGCGCCAGCAGCTTACAGGGGCGGGGCAACACTGAAGCTTTCTTT.

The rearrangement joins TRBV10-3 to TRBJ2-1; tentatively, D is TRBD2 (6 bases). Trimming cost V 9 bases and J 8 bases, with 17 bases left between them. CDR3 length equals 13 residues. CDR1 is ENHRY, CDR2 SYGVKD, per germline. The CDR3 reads CAITPTGADEQFF. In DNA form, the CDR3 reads TGTGCCATTACCCCCACGGGAGCGGATGAGCAGTTCTTC.

The CDR3 loop reads CASSFDRGIYEQYF. The CDR3 bases are TGCGCCAGCAGCTTCGACAGGGGGATTTACGAGCAGTACTTC. The chain joins TRBV5-1 to TRBJ2-7, with TRBD1 matching 9 bases. Germline CDR1 and CDR2: SGHRS and YFSETQ. The CDR3 runs 14 residues. The trim removed 2 bases at V and 4 bases at J, leaving 4 bases unmatched.

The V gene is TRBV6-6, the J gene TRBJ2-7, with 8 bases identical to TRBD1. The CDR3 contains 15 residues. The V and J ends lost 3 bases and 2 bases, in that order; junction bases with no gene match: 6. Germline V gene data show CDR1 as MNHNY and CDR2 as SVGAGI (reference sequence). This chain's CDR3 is CASSYRDRGTYEQYF. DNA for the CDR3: TGTGCCAGCAGTTATCGCGACAGGGGTACCTACGAGCAGTACTTC.

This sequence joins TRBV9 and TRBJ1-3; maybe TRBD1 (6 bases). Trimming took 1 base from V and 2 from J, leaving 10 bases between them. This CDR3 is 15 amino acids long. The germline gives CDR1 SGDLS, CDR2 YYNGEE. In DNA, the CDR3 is TGTGCCAGCAGCGTACAACCAGGGGCTGGAAACACCATATATTTT. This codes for CASSVQPGAGNTIYF.

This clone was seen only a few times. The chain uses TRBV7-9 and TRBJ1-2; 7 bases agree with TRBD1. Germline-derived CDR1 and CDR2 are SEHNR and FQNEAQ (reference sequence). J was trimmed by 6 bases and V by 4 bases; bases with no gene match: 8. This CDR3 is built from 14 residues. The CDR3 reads CASSSGTEPNGYTF. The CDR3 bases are TGTGCCAGCAGCTCGGGGACAGAGCCCAATGGCTACACCTTC.